Detailed here is one TCR beta chain. This CDR3 has 15 amino acids. Germline V gene data show CDR1 as MNHEY and CDR2 as SMNVEV (reference sequence). V lost 7 bases to trimming and J lost 3 bases; unmatched junction nucleotides: 12. Here immunoSEQ multiplex PCR was the method, and the copy in TCRdb shows in-frame clones only, minus some. Among 50,000 to 55,000 clones, more than 75% were seen once, and the ten largest hold about a sixth. The data belong to a study of T cells in localized non-small cell lung cancer. This clonotype originated in a female donor with stage II lung adenocarcinoma. The sample consisted of PBMCs, taken before any cancer treatment. The V call is TRBV27, the J call TRBJ2-7; 7 nucleotides agree with TRBD1. CDR3 DNA: TGTGCCAGCAAGATCTACAGGGGTCCCCACTACGAGCAGTACTTC. It translates to CASKIYRGPHYEQYF.